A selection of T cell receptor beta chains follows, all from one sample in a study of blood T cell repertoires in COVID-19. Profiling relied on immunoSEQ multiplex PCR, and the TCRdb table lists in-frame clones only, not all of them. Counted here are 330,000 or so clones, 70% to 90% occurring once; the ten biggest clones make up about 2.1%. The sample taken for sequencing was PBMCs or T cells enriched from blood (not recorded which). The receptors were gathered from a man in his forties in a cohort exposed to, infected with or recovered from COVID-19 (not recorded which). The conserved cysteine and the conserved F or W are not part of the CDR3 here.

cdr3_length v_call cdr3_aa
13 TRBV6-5 ASPTGAANTGELF
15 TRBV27 ASSLRTGDRIEETQY
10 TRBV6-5 ASRGAGYEQF
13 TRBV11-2 ASTIGTGDFYEQY
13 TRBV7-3 ASSSGGSSGNTIY
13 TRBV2 ASKAGLGRNTEAF
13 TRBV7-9 ASSGFGGDTDTQY
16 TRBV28 ASRGTSGDLWSTDTQY
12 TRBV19 ASSRDSLQETQY
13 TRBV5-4 ASSLSPSGQETQY
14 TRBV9 ASSGGLAGGQETQY
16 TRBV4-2 ASSQGRHSEATNEKLF
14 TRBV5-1 ASSLESTGGSREQF
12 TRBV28 ASSVQGEYQPQH
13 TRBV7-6 ASSLALTGNSPLH
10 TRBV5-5 ASSLASGEQY
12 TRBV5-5 ASIPGSTSYEQY
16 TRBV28 ASPPVGGRRYSYNEQF
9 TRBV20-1 SARGGNTIY
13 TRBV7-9 ASSLPGQGEEKLF
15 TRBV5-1 ASRGLAGGGSYNEQF
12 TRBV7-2 ASSLATGAYGYT